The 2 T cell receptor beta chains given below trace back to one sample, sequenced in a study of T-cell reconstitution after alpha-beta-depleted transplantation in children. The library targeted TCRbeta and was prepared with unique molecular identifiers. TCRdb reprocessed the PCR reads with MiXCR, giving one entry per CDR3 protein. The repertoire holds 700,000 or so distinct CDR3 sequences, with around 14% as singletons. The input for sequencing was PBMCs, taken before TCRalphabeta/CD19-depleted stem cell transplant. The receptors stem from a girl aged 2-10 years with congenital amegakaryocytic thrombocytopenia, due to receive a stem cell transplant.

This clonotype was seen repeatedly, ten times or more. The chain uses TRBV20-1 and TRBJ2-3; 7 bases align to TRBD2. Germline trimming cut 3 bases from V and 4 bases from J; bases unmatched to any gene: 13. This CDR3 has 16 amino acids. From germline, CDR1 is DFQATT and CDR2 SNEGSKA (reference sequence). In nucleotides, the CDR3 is TGCAGTGCTAGTCCGGATCAGGCGGGAGTGGCAGATACGCAGTATTTT. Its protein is CSASPDQAGVADTQYF.

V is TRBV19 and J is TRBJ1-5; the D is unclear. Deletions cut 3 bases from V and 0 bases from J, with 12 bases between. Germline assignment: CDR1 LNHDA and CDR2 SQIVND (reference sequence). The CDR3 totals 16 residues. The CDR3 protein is CASSIRVFGSNQPQHF. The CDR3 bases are TGTGCCAGTAGTATCCGGGTTTTTGGTAGCAATCAGCCCCAGCATTTT.